The 29 T cell receptor beta chains reported below all come from one sample, sequenced in a study of T cells in tuberculosis. Data came from immunoSEQ multiplex PCR; TCRdb stores just in-frame clones and leaves some out. The data contain some 26,000 clones, 90% to 95% of them singletons. The sample taken for sequencing was PBMCs. These receptors were taken from a donor between 5 and 29 years old with latent tuberculosis or without tuberculosis infection. Some clones in this sample may be carry-over from other donors' samples.

The V and J genes are TRBV2 and TRBJ1-5, with D possibly TRBD1 on 5 matching bases. The CDR3 loop spans 17 amino acids. V lost 7 bases to trimming and J lost 1 base, with 20 bases between them. Germline CDR1 is SNHLY and CDR2 is FYNNEI. The CDR3: CASTFPGRVVSNQPQHF. CDR3 DNA sequence: TGTGCCAGCACCTTTCCGGGCAGGGTAGTCAGCAATCAGCCCCAGCATTTT.

This clone was recorded once. V is TRBV2 and J is TRBJ1-3; weak D call: TRBD1 (6 bases). V lost 6 bases and J lost 6, with 21 bases in between. CDR3 length: 16 amino acids. Looked up from germline, CDR1 is SNHLY and CDR2 is FYNNEI. Here the CDR3 reads CASSARQVKLQNTIYF. CDR3 nucleotide sequence: TGTGCCAGCAGCGCTAGACAGGTTAAACTTCAAAACACCATATATTTT.

This chain joins TRBV6-4 and TRBJ2-3, with 9 bases identical to TRBD2. The CDR3 covers 14 residues. Germline loops: CDR1 MRHNA, CDR2 SNTAGT. V shed 8 bases and J 2 bases; nucleotides not matched to a gene: 5. CDR3 sequence reads: CASSRTSDTDTQYF. CDR3 in DNA: TGTGCCAGCTCAAGGACTAGCGACACAGATACGCAGTATTTT.

The chain joins TRBV28 to TRBJ2-3; D unclear. V was shortened by 3 bases and J by 4 bases, with 11 bases between the two germline ends. The CDR3 runs 14 residues. CDR1 and CDR2 from the germline V gene are MDHEN and SYDVKM. In nucleotides, the CDR3 is TGTGCCAGCAGTTTGATCGGAGAGGCAGATACGCAGTATTTT. It yields the protein CASSLIGEADTQYF.

CDR3 amino acids: CASVGTTGGIQYF. The DNA for the CDR3 is TGTGCCAGCGTAGGGACTACCGGGGGCATTCAGTACTTC. J is TRBJ2-4 and V is TRBV2, with 7 bases lining up with TRBD2. CDR3 size: 13 residues. V lost 8 bases, J lost 9 bases, and 10 bases stayed unmatched. Looked up from germline, CDR1 is SNHLY and CDR2 is FYNNEI.

The V gene is TRBV6-5, the J gene TRBJ1-1, with D unresolved. This CDR3 spans 15 amino acids. Germline V gives CDR1 MNHEY, CDR2 SVGAGI. The V and J ends lost 0 bases and 1 base respectively, with 9 bases between them. CDR3 sequence reads: CASSYSRAGNTEAFF. DNA of the CDR3: TGTGCCAGCAGTTACTCTCGGGCGGGGAACACTGAAGCTTTCTTT.

V gene TRBV10-2 combines with J gene TRBJ1-1; TRBD1 agrees at 7 bases. J gave up 8 bases and V 5 bases, and 2 bases lay outside the gene matches. CDR1 and CDR2 from the germline V gene are WSHSY and SAAADI. The CDR3 runs to 11 residues. The CDR3 region has the DNA TGCGCCAGCAGTTCGGACAGGGAAGCTTTCTTT. Its protein is CASSSDREAFF.

The chain joins TRBV25-1 to TRBJ1-4, with 10 bases aligning to TRBD1. Trimming took 4 bases from V and 8 from J; bases not matched to a gene: 4. From germline, CDR1 is MGHDK and CDR2 SYGVNS. The CDR3 runs 14 residues. In nucleotides, the CDR3 is TGTGCCAGCAGTGGCAGGACAGGGGGGGAAAAACTGTTTTTT. Its translation is CASSGRTGGEKLFF.

Only one count was recorded for this clone. The CDR3 DNA follows: TGTGCCAGCCGGCACAGGGGGCGAGGCTCTGAAGCTTTCTTT. This translates into CASRHRGRGSEAFF. The rearrangement uses TRBV19 and TRBJ1-1; 9 nucleotides line up with TRBD1. The ends lost 9 bases at V and 6 bases at J; junction bases unmatched: 11. CDR1 and CDR2 from the germline V gene are LNHDA and SQIVND (reference sequence). CDR3 size: 14 residues.

The CDR3 nucleotides read TGTGCCAGCAGCTTATCGGGACAGAAGGCCACTGAAGCTTTCTTT. Amino acids: CASSLSGQKATEAFF. V is TRBV7-9 and J is TRBJ1-1; 7 nucleotides align to TRBD1. The CDR3 loop spans 15 amino acids. Germline V CDR1 and CDR2: SEHNR, FQNEAQ (reference sequence). V gave up 2 bases and J gave up 4 bases; unmatched junction bases: 7.

The gene calls are TRBV7-2 and TRBJ1-1, with 7 bases aligning to TRBD1. Germline CDR1 reads SGHTA; CDR2 reads FQGNSA. Trimming removed 5 bases from V and 7 bases from J; junction bases left unmatched: 7. This CDR3 has 13 residues. The CDR3 DNA sequence: TGTGCCAGCAGCCCGACAGGGAAAGGTGAAGCTTTCTTT. Protein sequence: CASSPTGKGEAFF.

This clone was recorded once. The chain has TRBV6-5 and TRBJ2-1, with D possibly TRBD1 on 6 matching bases. In germline, CDR1 is MNHEY, CDR2 SVGAGI. This CDR3 spans 14 amino acids. V was pared by 8 bases and J by 2 bases, with 13 bases between. CDR3 sequence: CASQEGGTYNEQFF. In DNA, the CDR3 is TGTGCCAGCCAGGAAGGGGGAACCTACAATGAGCAGTTCTTC.

The chain carries TRBV4-3 and TRBJ2-7, with a tentative D call TRBD1 (5 bases). Germline CDR1 and CDR2: LGHNA and YSLEER. The ends were cut back, 1 base at V and 6 bases at J, with 10 bases in the middle. There are 13 residues in the CDR3. DNA for the CDR3: TGCGCCAGCAGCCAAGTGGTAGGGGCCGAGCAGTACTTC. The encoded protein is CASSQVVGAEQYF.

The CDR3 region has the DNA TGTGCCAGCAGCCAAGGGCAGGGGAACACAGATACGCAGTATTTT. It is translated as CASSQGQGNTDTQYF. The genes are TRBV11-2 and TRBJ2-3, with a tentative D call TRBD1 (6 bases). The CDR3 is 15 residues long. Germline CDR1 reads SGHAT; CDR2 reads FQNNGV. Trimming removed 5 bases at V and 2 bases at J, with 14 bases between.

The chain is built from TRBV5-3 and TRBJ1-3; no reliable D call. TRBV5-3 is noted as an ORF with a role that remains uncertain. V gave up 0 bases and J gave up 1 base, with 14 bases separating them. CDR3 length: 17 residues. The CDR3 is CARSLVAGKPSGNTIYF. In DNA form, the CDR3 reads TGTGCCAGAAGCTTGGTTGCGGGCAAACCGTCTGGAAACACCATATATTTT.

This sequence joins TRBV27 and TRBJ2-7; TRBD1 matches at 10 bases. J gave up 2 bases and V 8 bases, and 6 bases lay outside the gene matches. The CDR3 runs to 14 residues. The V gene's germline CDR1 is MNHEY and CDR2 SMNVEV (reference sequence). The CDR3 sequence is CASRIGTGAYEQYF. The CDR3 DNA is TGTGCCAGCCGCATCGGGACAGGGGCCTACGAGCAGTACTTC.

This clone appeared a few times. This sequence joins TRBV9 and TRBJ1-2, with D possibly TRBD1 on 6 matching bases. Germline V gene sequence: CDR1 SGDLS, CDR2 YYNGEE. V was pared by 0 bases and J by 11 bases, with 17 bases between. This CDR3 spans 14 amino acids. Here the CDR3 reads CASSVGAAGVGYTF. CDR3 nucleotides: TGTGCCAGCAGCGTAGGGGCCGCAGGGGTGGGGTACACCTTC.

Here the CDR3 reads CASSLTSTTGYGYTF. Here the CDR3 DNA reads TGTGCCAGCAGCCTTACCTCGACGACGGGCTATGGCTACACCTTC. The rearrangement uses TRBV27 and TRBJ1-2; no definite D call. The CDR3 is made up of 15 amino acids. V lost 6 bases to trimming and J lost 4 bases, with 18 bases between them. Germline V gene lookup returns CDR1 MNHEY and CDR2 SMNVEV (reference sequence).

V usage is TRBV7-8 and J usage is TRBJ2-1; the match to TRBD2 covers 8 bases. Germline V gene lookup returns CDR1 SGHVS and CDR2 FQNEAQ. This CDR3 comprises 19 residues. Trimming cost V 5 bases and J 0 bases; bases outside gene matches: 15. The CDR3 loop reads CASSPLLGVAGPSYNEQFF. In DNA form, the CDR3 reads TGTGCCAGCAGCCCTCTCTTAGGGGTAGCGGGACCCTCCTACAATGAGCAGTTCTTC.

The CDR3 DNA follows: TGTGCCAGTAGTATTCCGGGACTAGCGACGAGCTCCTACAATGAGCAGTTCTTC. Its protein product is CASSIPGLATSSYNEQFF. V and J are TRBV19 and TRBJ2-1; 10 bases map to TRBD2. The CDR3 spans 18 residues. In germline, CDR1 is LNHDA, CDR2 SQIVND (reference sequence). V was pared by 3 bases and J by 0 bases, with 8 bases of the junction left unmatched. The full variable domain, completed using reference TRBV19 and TRBJ2-1, is DGGITQSPKYLFRKEGQNVTLSCEQNLNHDAMYWYRQDPGQGLRLIYYSQIVNDFQKGDIAEGYSVSREKKESFPLTVTSAQKNPTAFYLCASSIPGLATSSYNEQFFGPGTRLTVL.

This sequence joins TRBV5-8 and TRBJ1-6; 9 nucleotides match TRBD1. Trimming removed 4 bases from V and 7 bases from J; junction bases left unmatched: 3. CDR3 size: 14 residues. In germline, CDR1 is SGHTS, CDR2 YDEGEE. CDR3 protein: CASSQDRGNSPLHF. The CDR3 nucleotides read TGTGCCAGCAGCCAGGACAGGGGAAATTCACCCCTCCACTTT.

The gene calls are TRBV6-1 and TRBJ1-4, with a tentative D call TRBD1 (5 bases). V dropped 7 bases and J dropped 6 bases, with 18 bases sitting between them. Germline lookup yields CDR1 MNHNS and CDR2 SASEGT. CDR3 length equals 15 residues. CDR3 nucleotide sequence: TGTGCCAGCATTGCACCGAGACAGACCTATGAAAAACTGTTTTTT. It codes for CASIAPRQTYEKLFF.

V is TRBV6-1 and J is TRBJ2-2, with 7 bases aligning to TRBD2. The length of the CDR3 is 14 residues. After removal of 7 bases from V and 1 base from J, the junction contained 3 bases not matched to a gene. Germline CDR1 and CDR2: MNHNS and SASEGT. CDR3 in amino acids: CASTSSGNTGELFF. The CDR3 nucleotides read TGTGCCAGCACCTCTAGCGGGAACACCGGGGAGCTGTTTTTT.

V is TRBV6-6 and J is TRBJ2-2; the D is unclear. V dropped 2 bases and J dropped 3 bases, with 7 bases sitting between them. This CDR3 has 14 residues. The V gene's germline CDR1 is MNHNY and CDR2 SVGAGI (reference sequence). DNA for the CDR3: TGTGCCAGCAGTTACGCCGGGTACACCGGGGAGCTGTTTTTT. Translating it yields CASSYAGYTGELFF.

V gene TRBV7-9 combines with J gene TRBJ2-7, with no clear D. This CDR3 has 15 amino acids. Between the trimmed V and J ends, which lost 5 bases and 3 bases, there was a span of 17 bases. The V gene's germline CDR1 is SEHNR and CDR2 FQNEAQ (reference sequence). The CDR3 here is CASSPRVATLYEQYF. The CDR3 nucleotides read TGTGCCAGCAGCCCACGGGTGGCGACCCTCTACGAGCAGTACTTC.

The DNA for the CDR3 is TGTGCCTGGAGTGTAGGGACAGCTGGAAACACCATATATTTT. Protein product: CAWSVGTAGNTIYF. V is TRBV30 and J is TRBJ1-3; TRBD1 agrees at 7 bases. Germline lookup yields CDR1 GTSNPN and CDR2 SVGIG (reference sequence). The V and J ends lost 0 bases and 2 bases, in that order; junction bases with no gene match: 1. CDR3 length equals 14 residues. The full variable domain, rest sourced from reference TRBV30 and TRBJ1-3, is SQTIHQWPATLVQPVGSPLSLECTVEGTSNPNLYWYRQAAGRGLQLLFYSVGIGQISSEVPQNLSASRPQDRQFILSSKKLLLSDSGFYLCAWSVGTAGNTIYFGEGSWLTVV.

This clone was seen a few times. The chain joins TRBV7-2 to TRBJ1-1; 8 nucleotides line up with TRBD1. Trimming took 5 bases from V and 7 from J; bases not matched to a gene: 9. The CDR3 is 14 amino acids. CDR1 SGHTA and CDR2 FQGNSA come from the germline V gene. This chain's CDR3 is CASSVPRTGFEAFF. Written as DNA, the CDR3 is TGTGCCAGCAGCGTACCCAGGACAGGGTTTGAAGCTTTCTTT.

The gene calls are TRBV7-2 and TRBJ2-5; D may be TRBD1 (6 bases). This CDR3 contains 15 residues. The germline V and J ends were trimmed by 4 bases and 4 bases, with 16 bases remaining between them. Per germline, CDR1 SGHTA and CDR2 FQGNSA. The CDR3 region has the DNA TGTGCCAGCAGCTCTAATCTAAGAGGGGGAGAGACCCAGTACTTC. It yields the protein CASSSNLRGGETQYF. The full variable domain, in which reference TRBV7-2 and TRBJ2-5 provide the parts outside the CDR3, is GAGVSQSPSNKVTEKGKDVELRCDPISGHTALYWYRQSLGQGLEFLIYFQGNSAPDKSGLPSDRFSAERTGGSVSTLTIQRTQQEDSAVYLCASSSNLRGGETQYFGPGTRLLVL.

This clone was detected once. This chain links TRBV27 with TRBJ2-7; 9 bases are shared with TRBD1. Trimming took 4 bases from V and 4 from J; bases not matched to a gene: 5. Germline V gene sequence: CDR1 MNHEY, CDR2 SMNVEV (reference sequence). CDR3 length: 14 amino acids. CDR3 nucleotides: TGTGCCAGCAGTTCCGGGACAGGGTTTTACGAGCAGTACTTC. The encoded protein is CASSSGTGFYEQYF.